In this sample, the clone carrying this T cell receptor (beta chain) turned up a few times. The record originates from a study of blood T cell repertoires in COVID-19. At the level of the study: From the United States, Italy and Spain came samples of acute and convalescent COVID-19.

Seattle cases were enrolled at active infection and followed longitudinally. The CDR3 runs 15 residues. Germline CDR1 SEHNR, CDR2 FQNEAQ (reference sequence). Germline trimming cut 5 bases from V and 4 bases from J; bases unmatched to any gene: 7. Original handling: It was from reference gene primer amplification that nucleated cell counts were estimated. This table comes from immunoSEQ multiplex PCR, and its TCRdb copy is limited to in-frame clones, with some not included. V and J calls and clone size are those listed in that table; D and trimming were worked out from the DNA. The repertoire consists of about 210,000 clones, with 85% occurring once and the leading ten covering approximately 0.9%.

The source is a man aged 55 to 70 with COVID-19, enrolled during active disease. The chain employs TRBV7-9 and TRBJ1-5, with 8 bases fitting TRBD1. The specimen sequenced was peripheral blood. CDR3 region: CASSPGQGINQPQHF. The DNA for the CDR3 is TGTGCCAGCAGCCCCGGACAGGGTATTAATCAGCCCCAGCATTTT.